The 25 T cell receptor beta chains reported below all come from one sample, sequenced in a study of beta chain features in type 1 diabetes. Every isolated RNA sample was fully reverse transcribed, so sequencing captured expressed TCRB transcripts. Libraries were prepared by immunoSEQ multiplex PCR; TCRdb keeps only in-frame clonotypes and omits some of them. In the table there are approximately 300,000 clones, roughly 9.6% of which are singletons. Sequencing was performed on naive CD4+ T cells from blood. These receptors all stem from a woman in her 30s in good health.

The rearrangement uses TRBV7-9 and TRBJ2-1, with 8 bases lining up with TRBD1. Germline CDR1 reads SEHNR; CDR2 reads FQNEAQ (reference sequence). Trimming cost V 5 bases and J 7 bases; bases outside gene matches: 4. This CDR3 spans 13 amino acids. The CDR3 nucleotides are TGTGCCAGCAGCGACGGGACAGGTAATGAGCAGTTCTTC. This sequence encodes CASSDGTGNEQFF.

The chain carries TRBV29-1 and TRBJ1-5, with TRBD1 identical over 9 bases. The CDR3 contains 12 residues. Germline lookup yields CDR1 SQVTM and CDR2 ANQGSEA. V was clipped by 8 bases and J by 5 bases; unmatched bases: 4. The DNA for the CDR3 is TGCAGCACACGGACAGGGGATCAGCCCCAGCATTTT. Translated, it gives CSTRTGDQPQHF.

On this clone itself: The same CDR3 also results from other DNA sequences found in this sample. This chain links TRBV9 with TRBJ2-2, with 9 bases lining up with TRBD2. Germline lookup yields CDR1 SGDLS and CDR2 YYNGEE. The CDR3 is 16 amino acids. V lost 2 bases and J lost 0; bases outside the gene matches: 2. CDR3 nucleotides: TGTGCCAGCAGCGTGGGCGGGGGGGCGAACACCGGGGAGCTGTTTTTT. Translating it yields CASSVGGGANTGELFF.

This chain uses TRBV6-5 with TRBJ2-3, with TRBD2 identical over 14 bases. In germline, CDR1 is MNHEY, CDR2 SVGAGI. After removal of 5 bases from V and 9 bases from J, the junction contained 4 bases not matched to a gene. The CDR3 spans 14 residues. In DNA form, the CDR3 reads TGTGCCAGCAGTGCCGGGACTAGCGGGAGAACGCAGTATTTT. It encodes CASSAGTSGRTQYF.

Regarding this clone: Germline is not matched at one junction end, which may reflect a read error. The rearrangement joins TRBV25-1 to TRBJ2-7; D might be TRBD1 or TRBD2, each matching 5 bases. This CDR3 contains 13 residues. Germline CDR1 is MGHDK and CDR2 is SYGVNS. CDR3 sequence reads: CAGREPVTYEQYF. DNA of the CDR3: TGTGCCGGCAGGGAGCCCGTTACCTACGAGCAGTACTTC.

This clone was seen more than once but under ten times. V gene TRBV9 combines with J gene TRBJ2-1; D call uncertain. V lost 2 bases to trimming and J lost 5 bases, with 8 bases between them. From germline, CDR1 is SGDLS and CDR2 YYNGEE. This CDR3 comprises 13 residues. Written as DNA, the CDR3 is TGTGCCAGCAGCGTCCCTCGAGACAATGAGCAGTTCTTC. Its translation: CASSVPRDNEQFF.

The chain has TRBV2 and TRBJ1-5, with unresolved D. CDR1 SNHLY and CDR2 FYNNEI come from the germline V gene. Trimming removed 5 bases from V and 5 bases from J, with 13 bases in between. The CDR3 sequence is 14 residues long. CDR3 sequence: CASSRWTDDQPQHF. Written as DNA, the CDR3 is TGTGCCAGCAGTCGATGGACTGACGATCAGCCCCAGCATTTT. Combining the CDR3 with reference TRBV2 and TRBJ1-5 gives the whole variable domain EPEVTQTPSHQVTQMGQEVILRCVPISNHLYFYWYRQILGQKVEFLVSFYNNEISEKSEIFDDQFSVERPDGSNFTLKIRSTKLEDSAMYFCASSRWTDDQPQHFGDGTRLSIL.

This clone was recorded a few times. This chain links TRBV28 with TRBJ2-1; D is ambiguous. Germline V gives CDR1 MDHEN, CDR2 SYDVKM. The CDR3 spans 15 residues. Trimming took off 3 bases at V and 6 bases at J, with 15 bases between the two ends. The CDR3 DNA sequence: TGTGCCAGCAGTTTGGTGGCAGCGCTTGGCAATGAGCAGTTCTTC. This sequence encodes CASSLVAALGNEQFF.

This clone was seen a handful of times. This rearrangement joins TRBV28 to TRBJ1-1; D is uncertain. Germline lookup yields CDR1 MDHEN and CDR2 SYDVKM. CDR3 length: 12 residues. V lost 5 bases and J lost 3, with 7 bases in between. The CDR3 DNA follows: TGTGCCAGCAGTGAAGCGTACACTGAAGCTTTCTTT. Protein product: CASSEAYTEAFF.

The sample holds a few counts of this clone. The chain uses TRBV18 and TRBJ1-5, with 7 bases fitting TRBD1. CDR1 is KGHSH, CDR2 LQKENI, per germline. Losses at the gene ends were 2 bases for V and 4 bases for J; bases not matched to a gene: 5. The CDR3 runs to 15 residues. The CDR3 nucleotides read TGTGCCAGCTCACCAAATACAGGGGCTAATCAGCCCCAGCATTTT. It codes for CASSPNTGANQPQHF.

This clone appeared a few times. V is TRBV5-1 and J is TRBJ2-7; D possibly corresponds to TRBD1 (6 bases). The CDR3 loop spans 15 amino acids. The ends were cut back, 0 bases at V and 7 bases at J, with 17 bases in the middle. Germline-derived CDR1 and CDR2 are SGHRS and YFSETQ. This CDR3 reads CASSLVAGDLGEQYF. The DNA for the CDR3 is TGCGCCAGCAGCTTGGTGGCAGGGGATTTAGGGGAGCAGTACTTC.

There are a few counts of this clone. The genes are TRBV5-6 and TRBJ2-7; 7 nucleotides line up with TRBD1. This CDR3 region has 17 residues. V lost 0 bases to trimming and J lost 2 bases; unmatched junction nucleotides: 11. Germline CDR1 and CDR2: SGHDT and YYEEEE. The CDR3: CASSLDYGTDITYEQYF. The CDR3, as DNA: TGTGCCAGCAGCTTGGATTACGGGACAGATATCACCTACGAGCAGTACTTC.

This clone was picked up a small number of times. The chain recombines TRBV25-1 with TRBJ2-1, with TRBD2 matching 8 bases. Germline V gene data show CDR1 as MGHDK and CDR2 as SYGVNS. The CDR3 sequence is 17 residues long. Trimming at V came to 0 bases and at J to 4 bases, leaving 8 bases not matched to a gene. CDR3 residues: CASSEYPSGGPYNEQFF. In DNA form, the CDR3 reads TGTGCCAGCAGTGAATATCCATCGGGAGGGCCATACAATGAGCAGTTCTTC.

In its sample, this clone was seen a few times. The V and J genes are TRBV18 and TRBJ1-5, with 7 bases aligning to TRBD1. V lost 6 bases to trimming and J lost 0 bases; unmatched junction nucleotides: 14. Germline CDR1 is KGHSH and CDR2 is LQKENI. The CDR3 extends over 18 amino acids. In DNA, the CDR3 is TGTGCCAGCTCCCCCTTCGAACAGGGGCCTTATAGCAATCAGCCCCAGCATTTT. This gives the protein CASSPFEQGPYSNQPQHF.

This clone came up a few times. This chain links TRBV7-3 with TRBJ2-7, with D perhaps TRBD1 (6 bases). This CDR3 is built from 13 residues. V dropped 4 bases and J dropped 4 bases, with 11 bases sitting between them. Germline lookup yields CDR1 SGHTA and CDR2 FQGTGA. This CDR3 is CASSSQGSYEQYF. DNA for the CDR3: TGTGCCAGCAGCTCACAGGGTTCATACGAGCAGTACTTC.

This clone came up a few times. The gene calls are TRBV7-3 and TRBJ2-1; D is unresolved. The CDR3 loop spans 13 amino acids. The germline V gene encodes CDR1 SGHTA and CDR2 FQGTGA. V lost 1 base and J lost 5, with 6 bases in between. CDR3 sequence reads: CASSLKDNNEQFF. As DNA, the CDR3 is TGTGCCAGCAGCTTAAAAGACAACAATGAGCAGTTCTTC.

The table lists this clone with a few counts. The V gene is TRBV28, the J gene TRBJ2-7, with 10 nucleotides matching TRBD1. The CDR3 consists of 14 residues. The V segment lost 5 bases and the J segment 6 bases; nucleotides outside the gene matches: 7. Per the germline V gene, CDR1 is MDHEN and CDR2 is SYDVKM. The CDR3 DNA is TGTGCCAGCAGTCAGGAGGGACAGGGGATCGAGCAGTACTTC. Its protein is CASSQEGQGIEQYF. The full variable domain, in which reference TRBV28 and TRBJ2-7 provide the parts outside the CDR3, is DVKVTQSSRYLVKRTGEKVFLECVQDMDHENMFWYRQDPGLGLRLIYFSYDVKMKEKGDIPEGYSVSREKKERFSLILESASTNQTSMYLCASSQEGQGIEQYFGPGTRLTVT.

The V call is TRBV7-2, the J call TRBJ2-5, with D tentatively TRBD2 (6 bases). The CDR3 length is 14 residues. Deletions cut 5 bases from V and 2 bases from J, with 12 bases between. The germline CDR1 and CDR2 sequences are SGHTA and FQGNSA. CDR3 coding DNA: TGTGCCAGCAGCCAAGGGACTGGGCAAGAGACCCAGTACTTC. Encoded protein: CASSQGTGQETQYF.

This clone was observed a handful of times. The rearrangement joins TRBV7-2 to TRBJ2-5, with 9 bases aligning to TRBD2. This CDR3 is built from 14 residues. The V segment lost 6 bases and the J segment 4 bases; nucleotides outside the gene matches: 6. Germline values: CDR1 SGHTA, CDR2 FQGNSA. Written as DNA, the CDR3 is TGTGCCAGCAGTCGAAGCGGGGGGCGAGAGACCCAGTACTTC. Protein: CASSRSGGRETQYF.

J is TRBJ1-1 and V is TRBV9; D remains unclear. The CDR3 has 14 amino acids. Germline loops: CDR1 SGDLS, CDR2 YYNGEE. The V end was cut by 0 bases, the J end by 1 base, with 7 bases between. In nucleotides, the CDR3 is TGTGCCAGCAGCGTAGCGAGTAAGAACACTGAAGCTTTCTTT. This codes for CASSVASKNTEAFF. Supplemented by reference TRBV9 and TRBJ1-1, the full variable domain reads DSGVTQTPKHLITATGQRVTLRCSPRSGDLSVYWYQQSLDQGLQFLIQYYNGEERAKGNILERFSAQQFPDLHSELNLSSLELGDSALYFCASSVASKNTEAFFGQGTRLTVV.

The chain carries TRBV7-9 and TRBJ1-2; D is uncertain. CDR3 length equals 15 residues. From germline, CDR1 is SEHNR and CDR2 FQNEAQ (reference sequence). Trimming took off 0 bases at V and 0 bases at J, with 8 bases between the two ends. CDR3 bases: TGTGCCAGCAGCTTAGCACAGCCAGCTAACTATGGCTACACCTTC. This encodes CASSLAQPANYGYTF.

The chain links TRBV6-6 to TRBJ2-7; no reliable D call. The CDR3 spans 12 residues. Trimming left V 1 base short and J 6 bases short, with 7 bases between. Germline CDR1 is MNHNY and CDR2 is SVGAGI (reference sequence). The CDR3 DNA is TGTGCCAGCAGTTACTGTATCGTCGAGCAGTACTTC. Protein product: CASSYCIVEQYF.

This clone appeared a few times. The chain employs TRBV2 and TRBJ2-4; TRBD1 is a possible D gene (7 bases). The CDR3 loop spans 17 amino acids. The germline V gene has CDR1 SNHLY and CDR2 FYNNEI. Trimming left V 0 bases short and J 0 bases short, with 12 bases between. CDR3 nucleotides: TGTGCCAGCAGTGAAGCGGCGGGACAGCTAGCCAAAAACATTCAGTACTTC. Amino acid sequence: CASSEAAGQLAKNIQYF.

The genes are TRBV11-3 and TRBJ2-7, with TRBD1 identical over 7 bases. The CDR3 length is 14 residues. Germline trimming cut 5 bases from V and 6 bases from J; bases unmatched to any gene: 10. The germline gives CDR1 SGHNT, CDR2 YENEEA. In nucleotides, the CDR3 is TGTGCCAGCAGCCCCGACAGGGATGTAGGCGAGCAGTACTTC. It codes for CASSPDRDVGEQYF.

The chain uses TRBV4-3 and TRBJ2-7; D remains unclear. The V end was cut by 1 base, the J end by 0 bases, with 10 bases between. Germline V gene lookup returns CDR1 LGHNA and CDR2 YSLEER. This CDR3 contains 15 residues. DNA for the CDR3: TGCGCCAGCAGCCAAGCGTCAGCGAACTCCTACGAGCAGTACTTC. It translates to CASSQASANSYEQYF.